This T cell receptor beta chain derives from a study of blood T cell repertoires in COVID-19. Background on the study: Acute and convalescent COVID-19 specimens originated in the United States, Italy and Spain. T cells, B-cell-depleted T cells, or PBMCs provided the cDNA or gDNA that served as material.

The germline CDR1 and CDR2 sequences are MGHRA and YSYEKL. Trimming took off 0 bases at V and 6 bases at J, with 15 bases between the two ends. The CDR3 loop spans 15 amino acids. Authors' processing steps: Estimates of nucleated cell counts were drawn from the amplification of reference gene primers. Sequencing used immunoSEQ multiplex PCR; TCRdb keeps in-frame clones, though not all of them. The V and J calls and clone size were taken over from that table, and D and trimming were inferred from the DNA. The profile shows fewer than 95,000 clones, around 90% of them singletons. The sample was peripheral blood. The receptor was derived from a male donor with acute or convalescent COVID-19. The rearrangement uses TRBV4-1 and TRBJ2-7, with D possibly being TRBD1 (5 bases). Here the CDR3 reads CASSQDGGRAREQYF. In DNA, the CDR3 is TGCGCCAGCAGCCAAGATGGTGGCAGGGCTCGCGAGCAGTACTTC.